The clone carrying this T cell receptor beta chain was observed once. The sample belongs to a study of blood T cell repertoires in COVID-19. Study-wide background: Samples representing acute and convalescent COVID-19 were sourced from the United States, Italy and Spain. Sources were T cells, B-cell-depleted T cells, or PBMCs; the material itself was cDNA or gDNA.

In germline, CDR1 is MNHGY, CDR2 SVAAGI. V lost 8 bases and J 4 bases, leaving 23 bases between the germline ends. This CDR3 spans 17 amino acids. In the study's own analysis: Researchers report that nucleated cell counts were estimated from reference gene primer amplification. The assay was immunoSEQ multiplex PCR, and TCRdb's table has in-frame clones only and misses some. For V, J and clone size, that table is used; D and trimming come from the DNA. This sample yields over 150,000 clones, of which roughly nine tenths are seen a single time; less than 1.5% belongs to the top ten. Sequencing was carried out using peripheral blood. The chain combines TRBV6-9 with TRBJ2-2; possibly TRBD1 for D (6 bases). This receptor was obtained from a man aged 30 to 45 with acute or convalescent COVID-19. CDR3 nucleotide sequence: TGTGCCAGCTGCCGTCTGAACAGGGAACCCTCCACCGGGGAGCTGTTTTTT. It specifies CASCRLNREPSTGELFF.